This TCR beta chain was observed in a study of cytomegalovirus exposure and HLA in healthy donors. In the case of this clone: Its antigen is still unknown.

Germline loops: CDR1 SQVTM, CDR2 ANQGSEA. The CDR3 covers 13 residues. V shed 6 bases, J shed 5 bases, and the junction held 6 bases outside the gene matches. Use of 60 Vbeta and 13 Jbeta primers characterized the PCR. Authors' processing steps: In a later analysis, of 80 million or so unique beta chains, roughly 9.9 million appeared in at least two donors. Assay: immunoSEQ multiplex PCR; the TCRdb copy retains only in-frame clones and omits some. Clone size and the V and J calls come from that table; the DNA yielded D and trimming. The profile shows 150,000 to 200,000 clones, roughly 80% of them singletons. Healthy bone marrow donors made up the cohort. Findings of the study overall: A later analysis found most CMV-associated TCR beta chains apparently HLA-restricted.

This sequence joins TRBV29-1 and TRBJ2-5; TRBD1 agrees at 10 bases. The receptor was derived from a young man in good health and CMV-seropositive. Sequencing was carried out using PBMCs. The CDR3, as DNA: TGCAGCGTACGACAGGGGGCTGAGGAGACCCAGTACTTC. Amino acid sequence: CSVRQGAEETQYF.